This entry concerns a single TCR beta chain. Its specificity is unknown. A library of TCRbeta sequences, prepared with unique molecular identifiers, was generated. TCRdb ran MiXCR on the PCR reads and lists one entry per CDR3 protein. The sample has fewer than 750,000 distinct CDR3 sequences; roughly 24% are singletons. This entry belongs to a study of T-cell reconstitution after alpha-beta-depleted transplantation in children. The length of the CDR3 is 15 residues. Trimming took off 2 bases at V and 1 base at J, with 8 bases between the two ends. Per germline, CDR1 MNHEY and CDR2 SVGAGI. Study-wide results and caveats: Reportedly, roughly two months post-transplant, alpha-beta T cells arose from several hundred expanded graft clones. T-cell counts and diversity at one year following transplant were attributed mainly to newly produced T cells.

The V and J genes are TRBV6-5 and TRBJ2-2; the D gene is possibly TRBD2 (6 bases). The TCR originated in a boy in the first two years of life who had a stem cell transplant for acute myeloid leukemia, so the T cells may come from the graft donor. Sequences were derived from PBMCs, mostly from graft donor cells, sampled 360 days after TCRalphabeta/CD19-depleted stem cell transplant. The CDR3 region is CASSYLAQNTGELFF. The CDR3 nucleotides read TGTGCCAGCAGTTACCTAGCGCAGAACACCGGGGAGCTGTTTTTT.